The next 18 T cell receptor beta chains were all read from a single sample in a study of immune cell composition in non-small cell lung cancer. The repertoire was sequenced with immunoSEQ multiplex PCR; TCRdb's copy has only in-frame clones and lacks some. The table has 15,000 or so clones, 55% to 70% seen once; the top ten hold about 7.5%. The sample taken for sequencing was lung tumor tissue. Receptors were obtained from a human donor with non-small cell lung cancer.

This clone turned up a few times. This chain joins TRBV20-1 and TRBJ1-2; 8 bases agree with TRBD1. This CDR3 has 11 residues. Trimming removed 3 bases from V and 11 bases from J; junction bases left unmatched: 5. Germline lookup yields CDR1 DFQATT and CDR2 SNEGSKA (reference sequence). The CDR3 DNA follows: TGCAGTGCTAGGGACAGGGAGGAGTACACCTTC. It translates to CSARDREEYTF.

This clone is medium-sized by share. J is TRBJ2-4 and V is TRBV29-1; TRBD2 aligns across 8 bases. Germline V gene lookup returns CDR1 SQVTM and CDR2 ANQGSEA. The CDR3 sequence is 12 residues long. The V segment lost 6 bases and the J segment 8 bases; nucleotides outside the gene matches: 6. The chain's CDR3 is CSVRVGGDIQYF. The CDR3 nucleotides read TGCAGCGTACGAGTCGGGGGGGACATTCAGTACTTC. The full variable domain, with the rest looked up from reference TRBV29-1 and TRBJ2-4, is SAVISQKPSRDICQRGTSLTIQCQVDSQVTMMFWYRQQPGQSLTLIATANQGSEATYESGFVIDKFPISRPNLTFSTLTVSNMSPEDSSIYLCSVRVGGDIQYFGAGTRLSVL.

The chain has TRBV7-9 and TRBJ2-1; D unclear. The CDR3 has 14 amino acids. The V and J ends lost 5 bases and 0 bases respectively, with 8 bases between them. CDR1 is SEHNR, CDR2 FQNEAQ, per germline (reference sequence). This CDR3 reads CASSAKSSYNEQFF. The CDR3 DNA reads TGTGCCAGCAGCGCGAAGAGCTCCTACAATGAGCAGTTCTTC.

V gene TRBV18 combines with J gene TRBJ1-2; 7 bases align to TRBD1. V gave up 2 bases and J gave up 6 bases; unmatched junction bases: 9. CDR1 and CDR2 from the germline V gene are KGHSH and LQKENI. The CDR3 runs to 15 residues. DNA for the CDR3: TGTGCCAGCTCACCAATATCAGGGGGATTTAATGGCTACACCTTC. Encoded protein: CASSPISGGFNGYTF.

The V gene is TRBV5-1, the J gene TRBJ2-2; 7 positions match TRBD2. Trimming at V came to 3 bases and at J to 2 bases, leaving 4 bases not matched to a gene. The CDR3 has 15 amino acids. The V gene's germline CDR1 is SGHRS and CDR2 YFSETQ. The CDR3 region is CASSSSSGNTGELFF. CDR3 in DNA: TGCGCCAGCAGCTCCTCTAGCGGAAACACCGGGGAGCTGTTTTTT.

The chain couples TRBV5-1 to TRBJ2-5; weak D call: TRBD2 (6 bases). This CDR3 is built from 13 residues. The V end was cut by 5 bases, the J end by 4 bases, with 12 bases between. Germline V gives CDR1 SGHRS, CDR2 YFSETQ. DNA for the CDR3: TGCGCCAGCAGACGGGGGTACGGAGAGACCCAGTACTTC. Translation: CASRRGYGETQYF.

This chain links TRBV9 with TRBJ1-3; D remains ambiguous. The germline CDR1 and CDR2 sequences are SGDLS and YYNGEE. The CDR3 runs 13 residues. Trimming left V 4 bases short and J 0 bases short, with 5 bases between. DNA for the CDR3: TGTGCCAGCAGCCCTAACTCTGGAAACACCATATATTTT. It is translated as CASSPNSGNTIYF.

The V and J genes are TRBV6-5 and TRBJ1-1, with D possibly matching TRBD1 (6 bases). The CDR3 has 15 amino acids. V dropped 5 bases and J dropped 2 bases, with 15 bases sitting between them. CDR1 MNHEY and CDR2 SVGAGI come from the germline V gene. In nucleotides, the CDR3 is TGTGCCAGCAGTCCCCGTCAGGGGTCTAACACTGAAGCTTTCTTT. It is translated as CASSPRQGSNTEAFF.

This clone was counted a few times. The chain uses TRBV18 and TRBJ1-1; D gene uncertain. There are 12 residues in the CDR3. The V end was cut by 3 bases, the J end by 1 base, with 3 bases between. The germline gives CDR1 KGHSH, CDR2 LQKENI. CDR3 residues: CASSPKNTEAFF. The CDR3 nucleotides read TGTGCCAGCTCACCTAAGAACACTGAAGCTTTCTTT.

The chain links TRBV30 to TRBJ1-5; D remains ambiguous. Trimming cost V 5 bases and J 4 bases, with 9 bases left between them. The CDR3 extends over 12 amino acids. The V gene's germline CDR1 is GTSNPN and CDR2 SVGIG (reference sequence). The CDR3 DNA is TGTGCCTGGGGGCGGGGAAATCAGCCCCAGCATTTT. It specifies CAWGRGNQPQHF.

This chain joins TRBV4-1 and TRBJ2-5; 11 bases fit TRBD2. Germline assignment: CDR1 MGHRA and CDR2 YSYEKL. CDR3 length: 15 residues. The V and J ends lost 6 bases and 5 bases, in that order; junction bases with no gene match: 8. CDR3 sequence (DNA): TGCGCCAGCAGGCAGACTAGCGGGGTACAGGAGACCCAGTACTTC. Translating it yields CASRQTSGVQETQYF.

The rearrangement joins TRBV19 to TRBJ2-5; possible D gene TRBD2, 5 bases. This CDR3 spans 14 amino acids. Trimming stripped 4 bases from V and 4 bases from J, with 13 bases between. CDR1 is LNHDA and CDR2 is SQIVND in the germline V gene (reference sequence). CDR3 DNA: TGTGCCAGTAGTACGGGATCCACCCCAGAGACCCAGTACTTC. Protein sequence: CASSTGSTPETQYF.

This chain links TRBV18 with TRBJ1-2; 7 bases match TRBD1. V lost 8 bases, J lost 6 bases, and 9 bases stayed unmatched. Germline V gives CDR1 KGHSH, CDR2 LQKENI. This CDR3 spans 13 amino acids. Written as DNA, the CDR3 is TGTGCCAGCACCTCCTCGACAGGGAATGGCTACACCTTC. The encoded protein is CASTSSTGNGYTF.

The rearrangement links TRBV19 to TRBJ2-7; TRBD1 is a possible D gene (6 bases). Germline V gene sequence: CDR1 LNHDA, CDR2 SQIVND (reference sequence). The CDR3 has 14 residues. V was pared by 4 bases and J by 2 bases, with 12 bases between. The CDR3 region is CASSSDRSTYEQYF. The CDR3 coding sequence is TGTGCCAGTAGTAGCGACAGGTCCACCTACGAGCAGTACTTC.

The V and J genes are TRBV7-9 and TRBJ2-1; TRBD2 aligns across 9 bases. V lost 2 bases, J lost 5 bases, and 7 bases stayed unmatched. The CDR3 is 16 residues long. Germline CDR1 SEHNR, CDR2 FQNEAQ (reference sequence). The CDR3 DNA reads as TGTGCCAGCAGCTTATCCCTAGCGGGGTCCCACAATGAGCAGTTCTTC. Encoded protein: CASSLSLAGSHNEQFF.

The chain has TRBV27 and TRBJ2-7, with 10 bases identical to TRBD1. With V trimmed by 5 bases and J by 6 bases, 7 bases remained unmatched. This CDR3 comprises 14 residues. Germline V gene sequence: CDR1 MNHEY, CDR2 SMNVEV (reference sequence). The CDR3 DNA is TGTGCCAGCAGTATGGCGTGGACAGGGGGCGAGCAGTACTTC. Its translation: CASSMAWTGGEQYF.

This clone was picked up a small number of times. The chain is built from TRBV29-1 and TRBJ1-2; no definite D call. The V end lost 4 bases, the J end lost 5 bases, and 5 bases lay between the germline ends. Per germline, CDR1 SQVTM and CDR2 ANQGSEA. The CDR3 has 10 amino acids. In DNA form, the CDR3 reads TGCAGCGTTGGAGGGTATGGCTACACCTTC. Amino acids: CSVGGYGYTF. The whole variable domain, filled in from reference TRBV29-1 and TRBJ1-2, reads SAVISQKPSRDICQRGTSLTIQCQVDSQVTMMFWYRQQPGQSLTLIATANQGSEATYESGFVIDKFPISRPNLTFSTLTVSNMSPEDSSIYLCSVGGYGYTFGSGTRLTVV.

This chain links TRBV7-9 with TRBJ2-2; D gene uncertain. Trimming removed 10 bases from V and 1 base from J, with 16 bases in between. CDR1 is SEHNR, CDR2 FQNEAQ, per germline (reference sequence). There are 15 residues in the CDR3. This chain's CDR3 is CAIPQAGMNTGELFF. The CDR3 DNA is TGTGCCATCCCCCAGGCAGGAATGAACACCGGGGAGCTGTTTTTT.